One and the same sample provided the 28 T cell receptor beta chains below, sequenced in a study of radiotherapy plus CTLA-4 blockade in lung cancer. Sequencing used immunoSEQ multiplex PCR; TCRdb keeps in-frame clones, though not all of them. The sample lists 81,000 or so clones, over 80% occurring once. Specimen: peripheral blood, collected from a patient treated with radiotherapy plus ipilimumab. The origin of the receptors is a human donor with non-small cell lung cancer that progressed on radiotherapy plus ipilimumab.

The chain combines TRBV13 with TRBJ2-7; 7 nucleotides line up with TRBD2. This CDR3 is 13 amino acids long. With V trimmed by 5 bases and J by 7 bases, 8 bases remained unmatched. Germline CDR1 is PRHDT and CDR2 is FYEKMQ (reference sequence). CDR3 residues: CASSRPSGFEQYF. DNA of the CDR3: TGTGCCAGCAGCAGGCCTAGCGGATTTGAGCAGTACTTC.

Concerning this clone: The same CDR3 can be traced to other DNA sequences in this sample. The chain joins TRBV7-3 to TRBJ2-3, with D uncertain. The germline V and J ends were trimmed by 0 bases and 0 bases, with 4 bases remaining between them. The V gene's germline CDR1 is SGHTA and CDR2 FQGTGA. CDR3 size: 14 residues. Here the CDR3 DNA reads TGTGCCAGCAGCTTAACGGCCAGCACAGATACGCAGTATTTT. Translated, it gives CASSLTASTDTQYF. The full variable domain, in which reference TRBV7-3 and TRBJ2-3 provide the parts outside the CDR3, is GAGVSQTPSNKVTEKGKYVELRCDPISGHTALYWYRQSLGQGPEFLIYFQGTGAADDSGLPNDRFFAVRPEGSVSTLKIQRTERGDSAVYLCASSLTASTDTQYFGPGTRLTVL.

This clone was picked up a small number of times. The rearrangement links TRBV29-1 to TRBJ2-5, with D perhaps being TRBD1 or TRBD2 (7 bases each). The V and J ends lost 7 bases and 3 bases respectively, with 12 bases between them. This CDR3 is 12 amino acids long. Per the germline V gene, CDR1 is SQVTM and CDR2 is ANQGSEA. CDR3 DNA: TGCAGCGCCCAGGGGGGGGAAGAGACCCAGTACTTC. Translating gives CSAQGGEETQYF.

V gene TRBV7-9 combines with J gene TRBJ2-7; 8 bases are a match to TRBD1. From germline, CDR1 is SEHNR and CDR2 FQNEAQ (reference sequence). The CDR3 contains 14 residues. J gave up 5 bases and V 5 bases, and 8 bases lay outside the gene matches. CDR3 in DNA: TGTGCCAGCAGCCTTAGACAGGGGACCAACGAGCAGTACTTC. It translates to CASSLRQGTNEQYF.

The V and J genes are TRBV4-3 and TRBJ2-5; 16 positions match TRBD2. The DNA matches TRBJ2-7 better at its end, which makes the J call doubtful. Germline assignment: CDR1 LGHNA and CDR2 YSLEER. The CDR3 runs 17 residues. The CDR3 reads CASSQEGLAGGTYEQYF. The CDR3 nucleotides are TGCGCCAGCAGCCAAGAGGGACTAGCGGGGGGGACATACGAGCAGTACTTC.

This chain joins TRBV29-1 and TRBJ1-1; 9 nucleotides align to TRBD1. Looked up from germline, CDR1 is SQVTM and CDR2 is ANQGSEA. The CDR3 covers 15 residues. The ends lost 0 bases at V and 3 bases at J; junction bases unmatched: 5. The CDR3 DNA is TGCAGCGTTGAAGACAAACAGGGGGCTGACACTGAAGCTTTCTTT. Its translation is CSVEDKQGADTEAFF.

The chain combines TRBV25-1 with TRBJ2-1; TRBD1 or TRBD2 may be the D gene (5 bases each). V lost 2 bases, J lost 5 bases, and 13 bases lay in between. The CDR3 loop spans 15 amino acids. Germline assignment: CDR1 MGHDK and CDR2 SYGVNS. In DNA, the CDR3 is TGTGCCAGCAGTGAACCGGGACCCAACAACAATGAGCAGTTCTTC. It is translated as CASSEPGPNNNEQFF. Full variable domain (missing parts from reference TRBV25-1 and TRBJ2-1): EADIYQTPRYLVIGTGKKITLECSQTMGHDKMYWYQQDPGMELHLIHYSYGVNSTEKGDLSSESTVSRIRTEHFPLTLESARPSHTSQYLCASSEPGPNNNEQFFGPGTRLTVL.

The V and J genes are TRBV4-2 and TRBJ2-2, with D possibly TRBD2 on 5 matching bases. There are 15 residues in the CDR3. V was cut by 4 bases and J by 5 bases, with 14 bases left in between. Germline CDR1 reads LGHNA; CDR2 reads YNFKEQ. CDR3 region: CASSPGKMVTGELFF. CDR3 nucleotide sequence: TGTGCCAGCAGCCCGGGGAAGATGGTGACCGGGGAGCTGTTTTTT.

The chain combines TRBV7-2 with TRBJ2-7, with TRBD2 identical over 8 bases. V was clipped by 5 bases and J by 6 bases; unmatched bases: 9. CDR3 size: 14 residues. Germline V CDR1 and CDR2: SGHTA, FQGNSA. In DNA form, the CDR3 reads TGTGCCAGCAGCCCCGGGACTAGAACCGGCGAGCAGTACTTC. This codes for CASSPGTRTGEQYF. Together with reference TRBV7-2 and TRBJ2-7, the CDR3 gives the full variable domain: GAGVSQSPSNKVTEKGKDVELRCDPISGHTALYWYRQSLGQGLEFLIYFQGNSAPDKSGLPSDRFSAERTGGSVSTLTIQRTQQEDSAVYLCASSPGTRTGEQYFGPGTRLTVT.

The rearrangement uses TRBV4-1 and TRBJ2-2, with 7 bases that match TRBD2. The CDR3 has 17 residues. V gave up 3 bases and J gave up 5 bases; unmatched junction bases: 12. Per the germline V gene, CDR1 is MGHRA and CDR2 is YSYEKL. The CDR3 reads CASSHVPGGRRTGELFF. CDR3 DNA sequence: TGCGCCAGCAGCCACGTTCCGGGCGGGAGACGGACCGGGGAGCTGTTTTTT.

The CDR3 loop is CASSWPGGSYEQYF. In nucleotides, the CDR3 is TGTGCCAGCAGCTGGCCCGGGGGTTCCTACGAGCAGTACTTC. This chain joins TRBV7-2 and TRBJ2-7; maybe TRBD2 (6 bases). Germline CDR1 reads SGHTA; CDR2 reads FQGNSA. This CDR3 is built from 14 residues. V gave up 4 bases and J gave up 1 base, with 11 bases separating them.

The gene calls are TRBV2 and TRBJ1-1; TRBD1 might be the D (6 bases). V lost 5 bases, J lost 0 bases, and 13 bases lay in between. The CDR3 loop spans 15 amino acids. Germline V lookup: CDR1 SNHLY, CDR2 FYNNEI. Written as DNA, the CDR3 is TGTGCCAGCAGTTCCGGGACAACCATGAACACTGAAGCTTTCTTT. Protein: CASSSGTTMNTEAFF.

This chain uses TRBV9 with TRBJ2-1, with 13 bases aligning to TRBD2. The CDR3 length is 17 residues. Germline V CDR1 and CDR2: SGDLS, YYNGEE. V shed 9 bases and J 0 bases; nucleotides not matched to a gene: 9. The CDR3 region has the DNA TGTGCCACCGGGACTAGCGGGATTGGAGGCTCCTACAATGAGCAGTTCTTC. This sequence encodes CATGTSGIGGSYNEQFF.

This clone appeared a single time. The chain joins TRBV5-4 to TRBJ2-5; 8 nucleotides line up with TRBD2. Germline loops: CDR1 SGHNT, CDR2 YYREEE (reference sequence). The CDR3 sequence is 13 residues long. V shed 2 bases, J shed 4 bases, and the junction held 1 base outside the gene matches. The CDR3 sequence is CASSFRGGETQYF. The CDR3 DNA is TGTGCCAGCAGCTTTCGGGGGGGAGAGACCCAGTACTTC.

The chain couples TRBV29-1 to TRBJ2-7, with 9 bases matching TRBD1. CDR1 SQVTM and CDR2 ANQGSEA come from the germline V gene. The CDR3 spans 12 residues. Trimming cost V 3 bases and J 3 bases; bases outside gene matches: 0. The CDR3 DNA follows: TGCAGCGTTGAGGGACAGGGCTACGAGCAGTACTTC. Protein product: CSVEGQGYEQYF.

The V gene is TRBV28, the J gene TRBJ2-3; D unresolved. This CDR3 has 12 amino acids. V shed 5 bases and J shed 1 base, with 4 bases lying between them. CDR1 and CDR2 from the germline V gene are MDHEN and SYDVKM. The CDR3 loop is CASSTRTDTQYF. In DNA form, the CDR3 reads TGTGCCAGCAGTACCCGCACAGATACGCAGTATTTT. The variable domain in full, completed from reference TRBV28 and TRBJ2-3, reads DVKVTQSSRYLVKRTGEKVFLECVQDMDHENMFWYRQDPGLGLRLIYFSYDVKMKEKGDIPEGYSVSREKKERFSLILESASTNQTSMYLCASSTRTDTQYFGPGTRLTVL.

This chain joins TRBV5-6 and TRBJ2-1; 10 positions agree with TRBD1. V dropped 4 bases and J dropped 2; count of bases not matched to a gene: 3. Germline V lookup: CDR1 SGHDT, CDR2 YYEEEE. The CDR3 length is 15 residues. In DNA form, the CDR3 reads TGTGCCAGCAGCCCGGGGACAGGGGCCTACAATGAGCAGTTCTTC. This sequence encodes CASSPGTGAYNEQFF.

The genes are TRBV20-1 and TRBJ1-1; possible D gene TRBD1, 6 bases. V was cut by 2 bases and J by 11 bases, with 12 bases left in between. The CDR3 has 11 amino acids. Germline CDR1 DFQATT, CDR2 SNEGSKA (reference sequence). The CDR3 DNA sequence: TGCAGTGCTAGAATAGGGGGATGGGCTTTCTTT. This codes for CSARIGGWAFF.

This clone has more than one count but fewer than ten. The V call is TRBV25-1, the J call TRBJ2-7; 7 bases map to TRBD1. With V trimmed by 3 bases and J by 4 bases, 6 bases remained unmatched. In germline, CDR1 is MGHDK, CDR2 SYGVNS. The CDR3 sequence is 14 residues long. The CDR3 DNA is TGTGCCAGCAGTGACGGGACAGCGAATTACGAGCAGTACTTC. Translated: CASSDGTANYEQYF.

This chain joins TRBV4-1 and TRBJ2-3; D gene ambiguous. V dropped 1 base and J dropped 3 bases, with 14 bases sitting between them. From germline, CDR1 is MGHRA and CDR2 YSYEKL. This CDR3 has 16 amino acids. The CDR3 DNA reads as TGCGCCAGCAGCCAAGGGCCGGGCCTCCCGACAGATACGCAGTATTTT. It encodes CASSQGPGLPTDTQYF.

V usage is TRBV27 and J usage is TRBJ1-2; D gene unclear. The CDR3 sequence is 14 residues long. Per the germline V gene, CDR1 is MNHEY and CDR2 is SMNVEV (reference sequence). With 2 bases removed from V and 0 bases from J, the gap between germline ends came to 7 bases. The CDR3 region is CASSLIAANYGYTF. CDR3 coding DNA: TGTGCCAGCAGTTTAATTGCAGCTAACTATGGCTACACCTTC.

The V gene is TRBV15, the J gene TRBJ1-2, with 8 bases lining up with TRBD1. V lost 3 bases to trimming and J lost 5 bases; unmatched junction nucleotides: 11. Germline V gene data show CDR1 as LNHNV and CDR2 as YYDKDF (reference sequence). The CDR3 is 16 residues long. CDR3: CATSRARQGTIYGYTF. The CDR3 DNA sequence: TGTGCCACCAGCAGGGCGAGACAGGGGACAATTTATGGCTACACCTTC.

V and J are TRBV5-5 and TRBJ2-3; no reliable D call. The germline gives CDR1 SGHKS, CDR2 YYEKEE (reference sequence). The CDR3 contains 14 residues. V was cut by 0 bases and J by 0 bases, with 5 bases left in between. The CDR3 DNA is TGTGCCAGCAGCTTGGACTACAGCACAGATACGCAGTATTTT. It is translated as CASSLDYSTDTQYF.

There are a few counts of this clone. The rearrangement joins TRBV7-2 to TRBJ2-2; 10 bases agree with TRBD2. J gave up 3 bases and V 6 bases, and 1 base lay outside the gene matches. Germline V gives CDR1 SGHTA, CDR2 FQGNSA. The CDR3 is 14 amino acids. CDR3 sequence: CASRLAGYTGELFF. The CDR3 DNA is TGTGCCAGCAGACTAGCGGGGTACACCGGGGAGCTGTTTTTT.

V and J are TRBV7-6 and TRBJ2-1; TRBD1 agrees at 8 bases. The CDR3 has 16 residues. J lost 6 bases, V lost 5 bases, and 12 bases had no gene match. Germline V gives CDR1 SGHVS, CDR2 FNYEAQ. As DNA, the CDR3 is TGTGCCAGCAGCGACCCTTACAGGGGGAGCACCAATGAGCAGTTCTTC. This translates into CASSDPYRGSTNEQFF.

The V and J genes are TRBV6-1 and TRBJ1-2; TRBD1 agrees at 7 bases. Per the germline V gene, CDR1 is MNHNS and CDR2 is SASEGT. Trimming at V came to 0 bases and at J to 4 bases, leaving 2 bases not matched to a gene. The CDR3 spans 14 residues. Here the CDR3 DNA reads TGTGCCAGCAGTGAAGCTGGGGACAGCTATGGCTACACCTTC. Translating gives CASSEAGDSYGYTF.

The chain uses TRBV7-2 and TRBJ2-1, with 10 positions matching TRBD2. This CDR3 has 14 residues. J lost 5 bases, V lost 7 bases, and 5 bases had no gene match. Germline values: CDR1 SGHTA, CDR2 FQGNSA. This CDR3 is CASTASGSNNEQFF. The CDR3 coding sequence is TGTGCCAGCACGGCTAGCGGGAGTAACAATGAGCAGTTCTTC.

This clone has a handful of counts. The chain combines TRBV4-3 with TRBJ1-3; D possibly corresponds to TRBD1 (5 bases). Germline V gene lookup returns CDR1 LGHNA and CDR2 YSLEER. The germline V and J ends were trimmed by 1 base and 0 bases, with 7 bases remaining between them. The CDR3 has 15 amino acids. The CDR3 sequence is CASSQGRVSGNTIYF. DNA for the CDR3: TGCGCCAGCAGCCAAGGCAGGGTCTCTGGAAACACCATATATTTT.